Listed below are T cell receptor beta chains from one sample, sequenced in a study of spatial heterogeneity in lung cancer. TCRdb reprocessed the 5' RACE reads via MiXCR and lists one record per CDR3 protein. The sample contains 8,700 or so distinct CDR3 sequences, roughly an eighth of which appear only once. The input for sequencing was lung tumor tissue, taken at surgery. The source is a male donor with early-stage non-small cell lung cancer. Each CDR3 is given with its conserved first and last residue. The size field is filled for only some rows; it gives once, few, many or a size class.

>TRBJ2-1|TRBV7-2|medium-sized
CASSFPGNYNEQFF
>TRBJ1-1|TRBV5-6|many
CASSGQGEAFF
>TRBJ2-1|TRBV7-9|-
CASSRVGGLAGGSSYNEQFF
>TRBJ2-7|TRBV29-1|many
CSVRVRQDEQYF
>TRBJ2-1|TRBV7-3|medium-sized
CASSPPTSGTKFF
>TRBJ2-3|TRBV4-1|-
CASSQSAFTDTQYF
>TRBJ2-2|TRBV29-1|many
CSVRGQGGTGELFF
>TRBJ2-5|TRBV20-1|many
CSAREGAGEQETQYF
>TRBJ1-2|TRBV19|medium-sized
CASSIITGSHYGYTF
>TRBJ1-2|TRBV6-2/TRBV6-3|many
CASSTGTNYGYTF
>TRBJ2-1|TRBV6-1|medium-sized
CASHILAGESYNEQFF
>TRBJ2-7|TRBV12-3/TRBV12-4|medium-sized
CASSPPGLAGEQYF
>TRBJ1-4|TRBV7-8|-
CASSLGQGRNEKLIF
>TRBJ2-1|TRBV28|many
CASSRPGLPYNEQFF
>TRBJ2-3|TRBV29-1|medium-sized
CSVAGGADTQYF
>TRBJ2-5|TRBV11-2|medium-sized
CASSLGLKETQYF
>TRBJ2-7|TRBV4-3|medium-sized
CASSQENPGPSYEQYF
>TRBJ2-3|TRBV5-1|-
CASSFSGGADTQYF
>TRBJ1-6|TRBV6-5|many
CASSYSSGTGGNSPLHF
>TRBJ2-1|TRBV20-1|many
CSASPTSPQNNEQFF
>TRBJ2-3|TRBV28|-
CASSLPPGGTDTQYF
>TRBJ2-1|TRBV5-1|many
CASSPGRLADNNEQFF
>TRBJ1-2|TRBV6-6|many
CASRRQGAGGYTF
>TRBJ1-5|TRBV28|-
CASSLFVNQPQHF
>TRBJ2-1|TRBV20-1|-
CSARPGGGQFHEQFF
>TRBJ1-5|TRBV12-3/TRBV12-4|many
CASSSGGYSNQPQHF
>TRBJ1-1|TRBV12-3/TRBV12-4|medium-sized
CASSALQAQGAEAFF
>TRBJ2-2|TRBV11-3|many
CASRGGNTNTGELFF
>TRBJ1-2|TRBV18|many
CASSPPTESYGYTF
>TRBJ1-1|TRBV29-1|medium-sized
CSVEPDNYEAFF
>TRBJ2-1|TRBV6-5|many
CASSASGWGYDEQFF
>TRBJ1-2|TRBV29-1|medium-sized
CSVLGDRAFYGYTF
>TRBJ1-1|TRBV11-2|many
CASSSRGVFKGEGTEAFF
>TRBJ1-1|TRBV29-1|-
CSAKTGLDTEAFF
>TRBJ1-3|TRBV7-9|many
CASSYGTAPGNTIYF